This T cell receptor beta chain was profiled in a study of cytomegalovirus exposure and HLA in healthy donors (TCRdb year 2017). About the investigation overall: An earlier analysis of approximately 550 of the donors reported approximately 270 Gb of sequence data and 117 million unique TCR beta sequences from about 180 million T cells. A later analysis re-analyzed previously published TCR beta repertoires from several hundred donors and added high-resolution HLA genotyping to study TCR occurrence patterns. The study was designed to test whether signatures of past pathogen exposure could be identified by cataloging public T cell receptors. Several DR-DQ haplotypes were treated as single units for association and clustering because of strong linkage in the cohort. To decide whether each TCR beta V gene segment behaved as functional or pseudogenic, an earlier analysis of nearly 600 of the donors relied on high-throughput TCR beta sequencing. Of the 300 to 500 genotyped donors, less than 90% were placed in the genetic ancestry cluster associated with self-reported Caucasian donors. Both class I and class II loci were covered by HLA typing, at four-digit resolution. All discovery cohort repertoires had been generated using a single sequencing platform. Around 300 gigabases of sequencing data and around 87 million unique TCR sequences were included in an early release covering roughly 700 HLA-typed donors. To predict cytomegalovirus infection status, the study brought together high-throughput TCR immunosequencing, statistical association of individual TCRs with disease status, and machine learning. Across about 380 genotyped donors of the cohort, an average of roughly 250,000 unique TCR beta nucleotide sequences per donor were sequenced, and roughly 20% of those sequences were non-productive. A separate validation cohort of 100 to 150 different subjects was used in addition to the approximately 670-subject first cohort. The study used immunosequencing to profile the T cell repertoires of approximately 630 subjects and linked those repertoires to cytomegalovirus serostatus. The number of donors typed differed by locus, with roughly 620-630 for A, B, C, DRB1 and DQB1, over 500 for DQA1, 600 to 610 for DPA1, and roughly 450 for DPB1. Genome-wide SNP genotypes for about 55% of the roughly 670 donors were used in a later genetic analysis, which treated that subset as a discovery cohort. Donor age, sex, ethnicity and CMV serostatus were compiled together with the repertoire data. Rather than using new phenotypic data, the later analysis identified candidate immune exposures from TCR beta sequences and from how often those sequences occurred across donors. The paper's findings and limits, for the study overall: When HLA alleles, especially DR and DQ, strongly co-occurred, TCR associations were difficult to assign to individual alleles. Cytomegalovirus status was reported to be diagnosed by the classifier with high specificity and sensitivity in both the original and validation cohorts. A later analysis reported that several top co-occurrence clusters appeared linked to parvovirus B19, influenza, CMV and Epstein-Barr virus. In the study, some 160 TCR beta chains were listed as associated with cytomegalovirus. Correlated functional status among segregating V segments might be attributable to linkage disequilibrium, but an unknown experimental factor could not be ruled out. Compared with equally common non-associated chains, HLA-associated TCR beta chains in a later analysis were more clonally expanded and had lower generation probabilities. Most CMV-associated TCR beta chains appeared to be HLA-restricted in a later analysis, and the HLA associations seemed to be driven largely by CMV exposure. A cluster of highly shared sequence variants was judged likely to be a technical artifact of the sequencing pipeline. Specific HLA alleles were associated with 15,000 to 20,000 TCR beta sequences at a false discovery rate of 0.05 in a later analysis. In vitro tests confirmed that three of the cytomegalovirus-associated TCR beta chains recognize cytomegalovirus antigens. Because counts were too low, some 17 rarely observed V segments, including chromosome 9 orphons, were left out of the earlier analysis of 500 to 750 of the donors. A later analysis found that TCR association rates varied across HLA loci, with DRB1 alleles showing the most associated TCRs and HLA-C alleles the fewest. Presence/absence analyses assumed roughly uniform sequencing depth across donors, an assumption that may not hold. A later genetic analysis associated a missense DCLRE1C variant with V-gene and J-gene trimming of TCR beta chains, and an independent cohort replicated the association. Immune exposure information for the cohort was limited to CMV serostatus. A further reported finding was that TCR beta sequences accurately predicted the HLA-A and HLA-B alleles for most subjects in the first cohort. Because the 87-base-pair reads could not distinguish some IMGT-functional V segments, including TRBV6-2 and TRBV6-3, those segments were excluded. Broadly in line with IMGT annotations, most TCR beta V segments showed up in productive rearrangements about 87% or about 30% of the time in an earlier analysis of under 700 of the donors. According to the authors, the approach could potentially be generalized to other disease states and immunological phenotypes. Compared with the approximately 720-donor mean, donors in an Asian-associated ancestry cluster had fewer N-insertions in productive TCRs, according to a later genetic analysis. Because some donors lacked HLA typing at each locus, the association tests relied only on the typed subset. The cohort was sequenced for TCR beta chains only, and without alpha or paired-chain data the features that could be detected were limited. Across donors, most TCR sequences were observed very rarely, whereas some public TCRs were present in many individuals.

The cohort comprised fewer than 700 healthy bone marrow donors. Cohort members were all nominally healthy when sampled, although unrecorded immune exposures were likely present. The donor was CMV seronegative and was included in the group of 352 seronegative cohort members. Each donor provided a peripheral blood sample, and peripheral blood mononuclear cells were used for TCR beta sequencing. Genomic DNA extraction from the blood cell samples was performed with the Qiagen DNeasy Blood Extraction Kit. The library was generated by the immunoSEQ multiplex PCR assay. The multiplex PCR relied on a mix of 60 forward primers for TCR Vbeta segments and 13 reverse primers for TCR Jbeta segments. A multiplex PCR assay on genomic DNA amplified the CDR3 region of rearranged TCR beta genes. On the Illumina HiSeq System, the amplified TCR beta libraries were sequenced as 87-base-pair reads. The original pipeline was this. A later analysis tallied tens of millions of unique TCR beta chains across the approximately 670 repertoires, and around 12 million of those chains were shared by two or more donors. A nearest-neighbor algorithm error-corrected the raw reads and collapsed the reads into unique sequences, merging closely related sequences to remove PCR and sequencing errors. CDR3 sequences were aligned to IMGT reference sequences to assign V, D and J gene segments. For a sequence to be retained, a match of at least six nucleotides to both a V gene segment and a J gene segment was required. Rearrangements were called productive when the CDR3 lacked stop codons and stayed in frame with V and J; all others were non-productive. Following IMGT convention, CDR3 was defined as the stretch from the second conserved V-encoded cysteine up to the conserved J-encoded phenylalanine. In an earlier analysis of around 600 of the donors, sequences lacking an unambiguous match to a single V gene segment were excluded. In an earlier analysis of several hundred of the donors, a V segment was called functional when productive rearrangements were above 56.7%, and segregating when the standard deviation between donors exceeded 5%. A statistical classification framework was built for diagnosing cytomegalovirus status from the catalog of TCR beta chain sequences. A later analysis assigned V and J genes by comparing TCR nucleotide sequences with IMGT/GENE-DB human TR gene sequences. In a later analysis, CDR3 sequences and most-parsimonious VDJ recombination scenarios were assigned using the TCRdist pipeline. In a later analysis, every TCR beta chain was defined by the combination of its CDR3 amino acid sequence and its V-gene family, and reads without a unique V-gene family were dropped. A later analysis removed roughly 590 highly shared, low-generation-probability nucleotide sequences to deal with suspected cross-contamination and a sequencing artifact. In a later analysis, a clonal expansion index for each public chain was calculated from normalized within-repertoire ranks of inferred template counts. In a later analysis, generation probabilities were computed with a VDJ recombination model fitted to out-of-frame rearrangements, and the resulting probabilities were checked against IGoR. A later analysis scored TCR-TCR, TCR-HLA and TCR-CMV co-occurrence with hypergeometric tests, applying a repertoire-size bias correction to TCR pairs. To estimate false discovery rates, a later analysis permuted the HLA or CMV assignments 20 times. In a later analysis, co-occurring TCRs were grouped using DBSCAN, with TCRdist sequence similarity added in when clustering inside HLA-allele-positive subsets. Co-occurrence clustering excluded repertoires with fewer than 30,000 or more than 120,000 public chains, plus five with anomalous nucleotide sharing. TCRdb stores this immuneACCESS table with in-frame sequences only. Part of the clones is absent; in the studies checked, under half of the shortfall reflects unresolved V genes, and no reason is known for the rest. Clone size and the V and J calls come from that table; the DNA yielded D and trimming. The sample records fewer than 80,000 clones, 70% to 80% of which are singletons. Clones ranked in the top ten supply over 2.5% of the sample.

The CDR3, cysteine through phenylalanine, is 16 amino acids long. The retained sequence is limited to the CDR3, 48 bases, with the frame set at the first base. V trim: 4 bases; J trim: 5 bases; unmatched bases: 12. Taken from the germline V gene, the CDR1 and CDR2 loops are SGHRS and YFSETQ. About this clone itself: This receptor's antigen is unknown. Nothing much larger sits one base from this clone, and base qualities are not available.

The chain links TRBV5-1 with TRBJ1-2, with TRBD1 matching 9 junction bases. Sequencing input: PBMCs. This receptor was obtained from a young man in good health and CMV-seronegative. The CDR3 sequence is CASSAGQGLLKYGYTF. The base sequence is TGCGCCAGCAGCGCTGGACAGGGGCTCTTAAAATATGGCTACACCTTC.